Shown below are 21 T cell receptor beta chains from a single sample sequenced in a study of blood T cells in healthy people across ages. Primed by a sample-barcoded 5' primer and a J-beta primer mix, a second PCR proceeded for roughly 6 to 12 cycles. One entry per CDR3 protein results from TCRdb running MiXCR on the 5' RACE reads. This table holds about 1.5 million distinct CDR3 sequences, roughly 43% found once. The specimen was blood. The source of these receptors is a woman younger than 30 in good health.

This clonotype was seen a handful of times. This chain links TRBV27 with TRBJ1-2; D is unresolved. V shed 3 bases and J shed 2 bases, with 16 bases lying between them. CDR3 length equals 16 residues. Germline CDR1 MNHEY, CDR2 SMNVEV (reference sequence). CDR3 DNA sequence: TGTGCCAGCAGTTTCATCGGGGAGTTGGGGAACTATGGCTACACCTTC. Protein sequence: CASSFIGELGNYGYTF.

Only a few counts were recorded for this clonotype. The gene calls are TRBV5-1 and TRBJ2-6, with a weak D call TRBD1 (6 bases). Trimming cost V 7 bases and J 1 base, with 9 bases left between them. CDR1 and CDR2 (germline): SGHRS, YFSETQ. This CDR3 has 14 residues. CDR3: CASADRSGANVLTF. CDR3 nucleotides: TGCGCCAGCGCGGACAGATCTGGGGCCAACGTCCTGACTTTC. The full variable domain, with the rest looked up from reference TRBV5-1 and TRBJ2-6, is KAGVTQTPRYLIKTRGQQVTLSCSPISGHRSVSWYQQTPGQGLQFLFEYFSETQRNKGNFPGRFSGRQFSNSRSEMNVSTLELGDSALYLCASADRSGANVLTFGAGSRLTVL.

This clonotype was seen a few times. This chain uses TRBV24-1 with TRBJ1-2; D may be TRBD1 (5 bases). The CDR3 totals 16 residues. The germline V and J ends were trimmed by 3 bases and 4 bases, with 17 bases remaining between them. In germline, CDR1 is KGHDR, CDR2 SFDVKD. CDR3 loop: CATSDLNAQGVYGYTF. CDR3 in DNA: TGTGCCACCAGTGATCTCAACGCCCAGGGTGTCTATGGCTACACCTTC.

This clonotype was counted a few times. V gene TRBV2 combines with J gene TRBJ2-1; weak D call: TRBD2 (5 bases). This CDR3 comprises 15 residues. The V gene's germline CDR1 is SNHLY and CDR2 FYNNEI. V was cut by 4 bases and J by 8 bases, with 18 bases left in between. The CDR3 coding sequence is TGTGCCAGCAGTGTGTGGGAGTGGCGGAGAGATGAGCAGTTCTTC. This translates into CASSVWEWRRDEQFF.

This clonotype was seen only a few times. This chain links TRBV24-1 with TRBJ2-7; TRBD1 is a possible D gene (5 bases). This CDR3 has 18 residues. CDR1 is KGHDR, CDR2 SFDVKD, per germline. Trimming removed 0 bases from V and 0 bases from J, with 17 bases in between. CDR3 region: CATSDLLPLDTASYEQYF. DNA for the CDR3: TGTGCCACCAGTGATTTGTTACCCTTGGACACCGCCTCCTACGAGCAGTACTTC.

This clonotype showed up just a few times. CDR3 region: CASSLGRFSYEQYF. In nucleotides, the CDR3 is TGTGCCAGCAGTTTAGGCAGGTTCTCCTACGAGCAGTACTTC. The rearrangement links TRBV12-3 or TRBV12-4 to TRBJ2-7, with D uncertain. V lost 1 base to trimming and J lost 0 bases, with 7 bases between them. The length of the CDR3 is 14 residues.

This chain links TRBV3-1 with TRBJ2-3; 10 nucleotides align to TRBD2. The germline V gene encodes CDR1 LGHDT and CDR2 YNNKEL (reference sequence). Trimming at V came to 1 base and at J to 2 bases, leaving 6 bases not matched to a gene. CDR3 size: 17 residues. The CDR3, as DNA: TGTGCCAGCAGCCAAGCCCTAGCGGGGGCCCTCACAGATACGCAGTATTTT. The encoded protein is CASSQALAGALTDTQYF.

On this clonotype itself: A junction end diverges from the germline sequence, so it may reflect a read error. The chain has TRBV15 and TRBJ2-3; 13 bases are a match to TRBD2. CDR1 is LNHNV, CDR2 YYDKDF, per germline (reference sequence). The CDR3 runs to 18 residues. As DNA, the CDR3 is TGTGCCCCCAGCAGAGATCGGTGGACTAGCGGGAGCCGAGATACGCAGTATTTT. Translated: CAPSRDRWTSGSRDTQYF.

V and J are TRBV30 and TRBJ1-1; possible D gene TRBD1, 5 bases. V was trimmed by 1 base and J by 1 base, leaving 7 bases between them. Germline-derived CDR1 and CDR2 are GTSNPN and SVGIG (reference sequence). CDR3 size: 13 residues. This CDR3 is CAWSAGPNTEAFF. The CDR3 DNA follows: TGTGCCTGGAGTGCGGGACCGAACACTGAAGCTTTCTTT.

The chain is built from TRBV6-6 and TRBJ2-7; no firm D call. From germline, CDR1 is MNHNY and CDR2 SVGAGI (reference sequence). V shed 5 bases and J shed 5 bases, with 10 bases lying between them. The CDR3 loop spans 12 amino acids. As DNA, the CDR3 is TGTGCCAGCAGTCCGTCACACGACGAGCAGTACTTC. Its translation is CASSPSHDEQYF.

V and J are TRBV7-2 and TRBJ2-1; 10 bases map to TRBD1. Losses at the gene ends were 1 base for V and 7 bases for J; bases not matched to a gene: 4. Germline CDR1 is SGHTA and CDR2 is FQGNSA. This CDR3 region has 15 residues. The CDR3 DNA sequence: TGTGCCAGCAGCTTAGTGGGACAGGGGTGGAATGAGCAGTTCTTC. This translates into CASSLVGQGWNEQFF. Variable domain in full (rest from reference TRBV7-2 and TRBJ2-1): GAGVSQSPSNKVTEKGKDVELRCDPISGHTALYWYRQSLGQGLEFLIYFQGNSAPDKSGLPSDRFSAERTGGSVSTLTIQRTQQEDSAVYLCASSLVGQGWNEQFFGPGTRLTVL.

The chain links TRBV7-2 to TRBJ2-5; possibly TRBD1 for D (5 bases). The CDR3 spans 17 residues. Germline V gene lookup returns CDR1 SGHTA and CDR2 FQGNSA. V lost 1 base and J 5 bases, leaving 20 bases between the germline ends. The CDR3 here is CASSLGLWYRKGETQYF. In nucleotides, the CDR3 is TGTGCCAGCAGCTTAGGTTTATGGTACAGGAAAGGGGAGACCCAGTACTTC. The variable domain in full, with the rest retrieved from reference TRBV7-2 and TRBJ2-5, is GAGVSQSPSNKVTEKGKDVELRCDPISGHTALYWYRQSLGQGLEFLIYFQGNSAPDKSGLPSDRFSAERTGGSVSTLTIQRTQQEDSAVYLCASSLGLWYRKGETQYFGPGTRLLVL.

The chain links TRBV5-5 to TRBJ2-5, with 12 bases lining up with TRBD2. There are 19 residues in the CDR3. The V segment lost 4 bases and the J segment 0 bases; nucleotides outside the gene matches: 13. Germline-derived CDR1 and CDR2 are SGHKS and YYEKEE (reference sequence). CDR3 loop: CASSPTSGLAGTYQETQYF. The CDR3 DNA reads as TGTGCCAGCAGCCCTACCTCAGGACTAGCGGGGACGTACCAAGAGACCCAGTACTTC.

The rearrangement uses TRBV4-1 and TRBJ2-5; D is unresolved. The germline CDR1 and CDR2 sequences are MGHRA and YSYEKL. Between the trimmed V and J ends, which lost 3 bases and 4 bases, there was a span of 6 bases. The CDR3 sequence is 12 residues long. This CDR3 reads CASSQMGETQYF. The CDR3 region has the DNA TGCGCCAGCAGCCAGATGGGAGAGACCCAGTACTTC.

The V gene is TRBV6-2 or TRBV6-3, the J gene TRBJ2-2; tentative D call: TRBD1 (6 bases). Trimming cost V 6 bases and J 2 bases, with 13 bases left between them. CDR3 length equals 15 residues. The germline V gene has CDR1 MNHEY and CDR2 SVGEGT. CDR3 bases: TGTGCCAGCAGCCTACTACAGGGTAACACCGGGGAGCTGTTTTTT. Its translation: CASSLLQGNTGELFF.

The V call is TRBV6-5, the J call TRBJ2-1, with TRBD2 matching over 8 bases. The V gene end was trimmed by 6 bases and the J gene end by 10 bases; junction bases not matched to a gene: 11. The CDR3 is 14 residues long. Germline V CDR1 and CDR2: MNHEY, SVGAGI. CDR3 region: CASSSVAGLHEQFF. The CDR3 nucleotides are TGTGCCAGCAGCTCGGTAGCGGGGCTCCACGAGCAGTTCTTC.

Only a few counts were recorded for this clonotype. This chain uses TRBV6-5 with TRBJ2-1; 9 bases map to TRBD1. V shed 8 bases, J shed 4 bases, and the junction held 0 bases outside the gene matches. CDR3 size: 12 residues. From germline, CDR1 is MNHEY and CDR2 SVGAGI. The chain's CDR3 is CASGTGYNEQFF. The CDR3 bases are TGTGCCAGCGGGACAGGGTACAATGAGCAGTTCTTC.

In its sample, this clonotype was seen a few times. The chain joins TRBV7-9 to TRBJ2-1; 8 bases match TRBD2. With V trimmed by 0 bases and J by 1 base, 8 bases remained unmatched. The germline gives CDR1 SEHNR, CDR2 FQNEAQ (reference sequence). This CDR3 has 18 amino acids. CDR3 DNA sequence: TGTGCCAGCAGCTTAGCGGTAGCGGGGCCGGGTTCCTACAATGAGCAGTTCTTC. Its translation is CASSLAVAGPGSYNEQFF.

Only a few counts were recorded for this clonotype. This chain links TRBV7-9 with TRBJ2-4, with 11 bases aligning to TRBD2. The J call may not be correct, given that the DNA end is closer to TRBJ2-7. Germline CDR1 SEHNR, CDR2 FQNEAQ (reference sequence). The CDR3 consists of 14 residues. CDR3 sequence (DNA): TGTGCCAGCAGCTTAGCTGGGACTAGCGGCGAGCAGTACTTC. Translating it yields CASSLAGTSGEQYF.

The chain employs TRBV10-1 and TRBJ2-4; 9 nucleotides agree with TRBD1. The assigned J gene may be wrong: the sequence end matches TRBJ2-7 better. Germline-derived CDR1 and CDR2 are WNHNN and SYGVQD (reference sequence). The CDR3 contains 15 residues. The CDR3 DNA is TGCGCCAGCAGTGATGCCGGGACAGGGTCAGGCGAGCAGTACTTC. Translation gives CASSDAGTGSGEQYF.

Only a few counts were recorded for this clonotype. The V call is TRBV4-2, the J call TRBJ2-1, with D possibly TRBD2 on 6 matching bases. This CDR3 has 15 amino acids. The germline CDR1 and CDR2 sequences are LGHNA and YNFKEQ. The ends were cut back, 1 base at V and 6 bases at J, with 13 bases in the middle. The DNA for the CDR3 is TGTGCCAGCAGCCAAGGGAGGGCCCTCGGCAATGAGCAGTTCTTC. Protein product: CASSQGRALGNEQFF.